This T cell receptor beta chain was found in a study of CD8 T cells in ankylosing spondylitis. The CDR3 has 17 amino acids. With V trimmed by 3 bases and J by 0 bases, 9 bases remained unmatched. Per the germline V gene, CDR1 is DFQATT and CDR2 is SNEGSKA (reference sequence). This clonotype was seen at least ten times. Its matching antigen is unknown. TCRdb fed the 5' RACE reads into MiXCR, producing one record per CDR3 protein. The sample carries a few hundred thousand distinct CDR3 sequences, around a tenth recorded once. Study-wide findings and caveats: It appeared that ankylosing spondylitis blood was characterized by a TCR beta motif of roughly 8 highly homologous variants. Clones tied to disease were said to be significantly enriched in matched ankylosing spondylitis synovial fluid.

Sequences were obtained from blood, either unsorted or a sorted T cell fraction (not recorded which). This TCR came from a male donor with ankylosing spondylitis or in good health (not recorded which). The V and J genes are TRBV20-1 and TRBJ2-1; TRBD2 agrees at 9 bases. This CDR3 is CSASGSGGPISYNEQFF. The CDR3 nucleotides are TGCAGTGCTAGTGGAAGCGGGGGGCCTATCTCCTACAATGAGCAGTTCTTC.